These T cell receptor beta chains were read from a single sample in a study of radiation and T cells in renal cell carcinoma. TCRdb keeps only in-frame clones here, not all; method: immunoSEQ multiplex PCR. The top ten hold 35% to 45% of the sample, which has 20,000 to 25,000 clones, 80% seen once. Sequencing was performed on blood, taken from a patient whose treatment included radiotherapy and nephrectomy. These receptors came from a man aged 55-75 years with renal cell carcinoma. CDR3s include the opening cysteine and the closing phenylalanine or tryptophan. The D gene is left open where the match is weak. Expanded clones are given a class, and other clones once, few, many or no size at all.

cdr3_nt cdr3_aa d_call j_call v_call clone_size
TGTGCCAGCAGTTCATTCAATGAGCAGTTCTTC CASSSFNEQFF - TRBJ2-1 TRBV27 once
TGTGCCAGCAGCTTAAGTTCAAGTTGGTCCTTCGAAAAACTGTTTTTT CASSLSSSWSFEKLFF - TRBJ1-4 TRBV5-4 -
TGTGCCTGGAGTGTAGTTGGAAACACCATATATTTT CAWSVVGNTIYF - TRBJ1-3 TRBV30 -
TGTGCCAGCAGTTACCACCGGACTAGCCAAGAGACCCAGTACTTC CASSYHRTSQETQYF TRBD2 TRBJ2-5 TRBV6-6 -
TGTGCCAGCAGCTTAGCAGGGAGCTCCTACAATGAGCAGTTCTTC CASSLAGSSYNEQFF - TRBJ2-1 TRBV11-3 -
TGCGCCAGCAGCCAAGCCCCGGGACAGGGGGTCCGGTGGGGCAATCAGCCCCAGCATTTT CASSQAPGQGVRWGNQPQHF TRBD1 TRBJ1-5 TRBV4-1 once
TGTGCCAGCAACCCGAATCCGACAGATACGCAGTATTTT CASNPNPTDTQYF - TRBJ2-3 TRBV6-1 -
TGTGCCAGCAGCCAGCAATACACCGGGGAGCTGTTTTTT CASSQQYTGELFF - TRBJ2-2 TRBV14 -
TGTGCCAGCAGCCAACAGGGTACCCAGTACTTC CASSQQGTQYF - TRBJ2-5 TRBV14 medium-sized
TGCGCCAGCAGCTTGGGCGGCCAAGAGACCCAGTACTTC CASSLGGQETQYF - TRBJ2-5 TRBV5-1 -
TGTGCCAGCAGCCAAGTTATCGGGCGGGAAGAGTTCTTC CASSQVIGREEFF - TRBJ2-1 TRBV4-2 -
TGTGCCAGCAGCTTAGTCCCAAATGCGCGCTACGAGCAGTACTTC CASSLVPNARYEQYF - TRBJ2-7 TRBV11-2 -
TGTGCCAGCAGCGTAAGGAGCGGGTGGGGGAATACGCAGTATTTT CASSVRSGWGNTQYF - TRBJ2-3 TRBV9 -
TGTGCCTGGAGGAACAACCTCAATCAGCCCCAGCATTTT CAWRNNLNQPQHF - TRBJ1-5 TRBV30 -
TGTGCCAGTAGTATAATTAGCGGGAGGGCCTACGAGCAGTACTTC CASSIISGRAYEQYF TRBD2 TRBJ2-7 TRBV19 -
TGTGCCAGCAGTTGGGGGACAGGGAGCAGCGACGAGCAGTACTTC CASSWGTGSSDEQYF TRBD1 TRBJ2-7 TRBV6-5 -
TGTGCCAGCTCACCGTGGGCAGGGGGCGGCTACGAGCAGTACTTC CASSPWAGGGYEQYF TRBD1 TRBJ2-7 TRBV18 -
TGTGCCACCATACCGAAGACTGCTGTTTTGGGGGACGCTGAAGCTTTCTTT CATIPKTAVLGDAEAFF - TRBJ1-1 TRBV27 -
TGTGCCAGCAGTCCAGGGGACAGATTTACCGGGGAGCTGTTTTTT CASSPGDRFTGELFF TRBD1 TRBJ2-2 TRBV27 -
TGTGCCAGCTCACCTCAAGAGACCCAGTACTTC CASSPQETQYF - TRBJ2-5 TRBV18 -
TGTGCCAGTAGTCTGGCAGATACGCAGTATTTT CASSLADTQYF - TRBJ2-3 TRBV19 once
TGTGCCAGTAGTATAGCCCCCTGGGGAGGTGAGCAGTTCTTC CASSIAPWGGEQFF - TRBJ2-1 TRBV19 -
TGCGCCAGCAGCCACTATCAGGGGAACGAGCAGTACTTC CASSHYQGNEQYF - TRBJ2-7 TRBV4-1 -
TGTGCCAGCAGCTTAGCGGGAGGGCAGTCAGAGACCCAGTACTTC CASSLAGGQSETQYF TRBD2 TRBJ2-5 TRBV7-2 -
TGTGCCACCAGCAGAGATCGAGTAGATATAGATTACAATGAGCAGTTCTTC CATSRDRVDIDYNEQFF - TRBJ2-1 TRBV15 once
TGTGCCAGCAGTTTAACGCAGGGGGGTTCCTACGAGCAGTACTTC CASSLTQGGSYEQYF - TRBJ2-7 TRBV27 -
TGTGCCTGGAGTTCTGGACAGGGGGTGGACGAGCAGTACTTC CAWSSGQGVDEQYF TRBD1 TRBJ2-7 TRBV30 -
TGTGCCAGCGGACAGAATATCTTAGCGGGAGGGTACTTC CASGQNILAGGYF TRBD2 TRBJ2-7 TRBV2 -
TGTGCCAGCAGTCAAATGGGGAGGGCCGGGGAGCAGTTCTTC CASSQMGRAGEQFF TRBD2 TRBJ2-1 TRBV25-1 -
TGTGCCAGCAGTTTGCACACCGGGGAGCTGTTTTTT CASSLHTGELFF - TRBJ2-2 TRBV6-5 -
TGCGCCAGCAGCAAACTAGCGGGAGGGTCCTACAATGAGCAGTTCTTC CASSKLAGGSYNEQFF TRBD2 TRBJ2-1 TRBV10-1 -
TGTGCCACCAGCAGGTCAACTAATGAAAAACTGTTTTTT CATSRSTNEKLFF - TRBJ1-4 TRBV15 -
TGTGCCTGGAGTGTTCGCCCCCCTAGGGAGCTGTTTTTT CAWSVRPPRELFF - TRBJ2-2 TRBV30 -
TGTGCCAGCAGCTTACGGGGTTACCTTGACCAGCCCCAGCATTTT CASSLRGYLDQPQHF - TRBJ1-5 TRBV5-6 -
TGTGCCAGCAGTTTAACATGGGACGAGCAGTACTTC CASSLTWDEQYF - TRBJ2-7 TRBV28 -
TGCGCCAGCAGCTTGGTCCAGTCCACTCGGACAGATACGCAGTATTTT CASSLVQSTRTDTQYF - TRBJ2-3 TRBV5-1 -
TGTGCCAGCAGCGTAGGGGTCGACTCCACAGATACGCAGTATTTT CASSVGVDSTDTQYF - TRBJ2-3 TRBV9 -
TGTGCCAGCAGCCAAGGGACTAGCGGGAGCACCTACGAGCAGTACTTC CASSQGTSGSTYEQYF TRBD2 TRBJ2-7 TRBV14 -
TGTGCCAGCAGTCGGACTAGCGGACCCTACGAGCAGTACTTC CASSRTSGPYEQYF TRBD2 TRBJ2-7 TRBV6-5 -
TGTGCCAGCAGTTTAACGCCGGGACAGGGTCTCCACGAGCAGTACTTC CASSLTPGQGLHEQYF TRBD1 TRBJ2-7 TRBV28 -
TGCGCCAGCAGCCAAGTGGCCCTTGGGAATCAGCCCCAGCATTTT CASSQVALGNQPQHF - TRBJ1-5 TRBV4-1 -
TGTGCCAGCATACGGGGTGGGTTTGGCACCGGGGAGCTGTTTTTT CASIRGGFGTGELFF - TRBJ2-2 TRBV6-1 -
TGTGCCAGTAAAGGGGAGGACTATGGCTACACCTTC CASKGEDYGYTF - TRBJ1-2 TRBV7-9 -
TGTGCCAGCAGCTTATGGACAGGCTTGACCGGGGAGCTGTTTTTT CASSLWTGLTGELFF TRBD1 TRBJ2-2 TRBV7-6 -
TGTGCCAGTAGTCCAGGACAGGTGGCCACTGAAGCTTTCTTT CASSPGQVATEAFF TRBD1 TRBJ1-1 TRBV19 -
TGCAGTGCTAGAGTCGGGGGCGAGCAGTACTTC CSARVGGEQYF - TRBJ2-7 TRBV20-1 few
TGCGCCAGCAGCTTGGAAGGTAGCGGGAGTAGGAATGAGCAGTTCTTC CASSLEGSGSRNEQFF TRBD2 TRBJ2-1 TRBV5-1 -
TGTGCCAGCAGCGAGGGGCCCAGTTCCCTCTACGAGCAGTACTTC CASSEGPSSLYEQYF - TRBJ2-7 TRBV9 -
TGTGCCAGTAGCCGCCGACAGGAGACCCACTATGGCTACACCTTC CASSRRQETHYGYTF - TRBJ1-2 TRBV19 -
TGTGCCAGCAGCTGGGAGGGGAAGATAGGCCAGCCCCAGCATTTT CASSWEGKIGQPQHF - TRBJ1-5 TRBV28 -
TGTGCCATCAGTGAGAATGGGGCTAGCGTGGAGCAGTACTTC CAISENGASVEQYF - TRBJ2-7 TRBV10-3 -
TGTGCCAGCAGTTTAGAGGGAGCAACTAATGAAAAACTGTTTTTT CASSLEGATNEKLFF - TRBJ1-4 TRBV6-5 -
TGTGCCAGCTCCCTGGGGGGTATTGACACTGAAGCTTTCTTT CASSLGGIDTEAFF - TRBJ1-1 TRBV18 -
TGTGCCAGCTCACCACCTAGCTCCTACGAGCAGTACTTC CASSPPSSYEQYF - TRBJ2-7 TRBV18 -